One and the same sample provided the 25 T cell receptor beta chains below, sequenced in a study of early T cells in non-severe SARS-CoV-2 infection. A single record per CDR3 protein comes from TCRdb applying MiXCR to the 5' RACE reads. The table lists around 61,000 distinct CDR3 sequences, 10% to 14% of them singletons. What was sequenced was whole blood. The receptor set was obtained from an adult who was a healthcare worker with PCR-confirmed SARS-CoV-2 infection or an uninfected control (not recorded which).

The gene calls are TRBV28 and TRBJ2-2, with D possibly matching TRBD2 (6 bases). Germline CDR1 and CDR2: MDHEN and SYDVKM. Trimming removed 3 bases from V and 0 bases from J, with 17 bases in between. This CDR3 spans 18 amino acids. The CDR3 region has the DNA TGTGCCAGCAGTTTTTACTCCAGGGAGGCCACGAACACCGGGGAGCTGTTTTTT. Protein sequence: CASSFYSREATNTGELFF.

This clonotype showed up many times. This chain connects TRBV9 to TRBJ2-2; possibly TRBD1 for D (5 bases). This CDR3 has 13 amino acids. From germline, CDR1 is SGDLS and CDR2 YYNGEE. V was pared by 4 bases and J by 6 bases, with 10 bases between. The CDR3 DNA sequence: TGTGCCAGCAGCCTTCCCAGGGCCGGGGAGCTGTTTTTT. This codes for CASSLPRAGELFF.

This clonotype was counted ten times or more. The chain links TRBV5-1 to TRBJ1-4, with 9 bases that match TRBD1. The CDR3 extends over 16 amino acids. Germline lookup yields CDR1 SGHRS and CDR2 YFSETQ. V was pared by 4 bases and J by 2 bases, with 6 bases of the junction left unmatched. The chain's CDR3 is CASSPGTGRTNEKLFF. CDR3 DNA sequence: TGCGCCAGCAGCCCCGGGACAGGGAGGACTAATGAAAAACTGTTTTTT.

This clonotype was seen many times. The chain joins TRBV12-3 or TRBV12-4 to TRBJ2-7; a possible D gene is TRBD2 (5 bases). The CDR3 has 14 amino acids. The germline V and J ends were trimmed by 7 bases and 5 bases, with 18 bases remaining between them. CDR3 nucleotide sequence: TGTGCCAGCACCTCGAGAGGGATCAACAACGAGCAGTACTTC. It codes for CASTSRGINNEQYF.

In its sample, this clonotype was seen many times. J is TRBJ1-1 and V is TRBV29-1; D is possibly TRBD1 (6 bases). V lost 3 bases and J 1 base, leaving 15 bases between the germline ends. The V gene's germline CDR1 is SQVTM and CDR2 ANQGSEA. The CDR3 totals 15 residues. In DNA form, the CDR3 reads TGCAGCGTTGATCTACAGGGACGTAGGAACACTGAAGCTTTCTTT. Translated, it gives CSVDLQGRRNTEAFF.

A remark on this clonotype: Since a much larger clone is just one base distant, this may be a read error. The CDR3 DNA reads as TGCAGCGTTTTGAACACTGAAGCTTTCTTT. Its translation is CSVLNTEAFF. The gene calls are TRBV29-1 and TRBJ1-1; D gene ambiguous. This CDR3 region has 10 residues. Germline V gives CDR1 SQVTM, CDR2 ANQGSEA. Trimming removed 5 bases from V and 0 bases from J, with 1 base in between.

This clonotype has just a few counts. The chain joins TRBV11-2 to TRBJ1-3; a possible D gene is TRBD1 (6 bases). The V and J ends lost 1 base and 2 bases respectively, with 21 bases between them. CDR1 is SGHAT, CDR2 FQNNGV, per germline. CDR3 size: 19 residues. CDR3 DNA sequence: TGTGCCAGCAGCTTAGTCGGCCGGGACAACTTACCGGCTGGAAACACCATATATTTT. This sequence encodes CASSLVGRDNLPAGNTIYF.

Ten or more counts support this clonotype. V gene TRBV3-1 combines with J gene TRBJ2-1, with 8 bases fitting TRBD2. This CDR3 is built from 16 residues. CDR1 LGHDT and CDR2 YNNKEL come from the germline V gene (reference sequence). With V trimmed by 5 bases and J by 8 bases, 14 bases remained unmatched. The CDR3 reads CASSEPGGASLHEQFF. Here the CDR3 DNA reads TGTGCCAGCAGCGAGCCCGGGGGGGCCTCCCTCCATGAGCAGTTCTTC.

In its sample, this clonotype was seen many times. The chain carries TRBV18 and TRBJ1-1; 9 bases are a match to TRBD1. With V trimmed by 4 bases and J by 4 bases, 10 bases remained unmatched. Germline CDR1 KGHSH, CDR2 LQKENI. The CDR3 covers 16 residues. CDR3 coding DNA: TGTGCCAGCTCACGGACCGGGACAGGGTTCGGCACTGAAGCTTTCTTT. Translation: CASSRTGTGFGTEAFF.

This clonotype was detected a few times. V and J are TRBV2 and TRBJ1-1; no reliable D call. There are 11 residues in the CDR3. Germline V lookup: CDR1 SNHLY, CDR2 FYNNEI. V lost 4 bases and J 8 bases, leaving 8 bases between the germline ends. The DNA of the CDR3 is TGTGCCAGCAGTGCCCGCTTGGAAGCTTTCTTT. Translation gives CASSARLEAFF.

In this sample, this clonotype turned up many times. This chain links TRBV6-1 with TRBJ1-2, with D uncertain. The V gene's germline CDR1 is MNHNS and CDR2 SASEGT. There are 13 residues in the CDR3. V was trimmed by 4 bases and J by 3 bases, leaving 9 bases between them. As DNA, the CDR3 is TGTGCCAGCAGTGTACAGTCCTACTATGGCTACACCTTC. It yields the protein CASSVQSYYGYTF.

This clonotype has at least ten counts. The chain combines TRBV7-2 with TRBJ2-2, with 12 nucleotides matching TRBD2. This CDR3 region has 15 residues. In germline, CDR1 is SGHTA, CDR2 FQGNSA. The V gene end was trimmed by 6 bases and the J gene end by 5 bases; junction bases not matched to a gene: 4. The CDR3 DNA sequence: TGTGCCAGCAGGACTAGCGGGGGAAGGACCGGGGAGCTGTTTTTT. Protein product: CASRTSGGRTGELFF.

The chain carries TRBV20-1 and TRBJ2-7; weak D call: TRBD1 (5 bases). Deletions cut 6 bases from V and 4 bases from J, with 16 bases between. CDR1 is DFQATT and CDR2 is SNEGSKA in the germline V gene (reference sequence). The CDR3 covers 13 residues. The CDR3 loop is CSAQPGNGYEQYF. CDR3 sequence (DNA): TGCAGTGCCCAACCAGGGAATGGTTACGAGCAGTACTTC.

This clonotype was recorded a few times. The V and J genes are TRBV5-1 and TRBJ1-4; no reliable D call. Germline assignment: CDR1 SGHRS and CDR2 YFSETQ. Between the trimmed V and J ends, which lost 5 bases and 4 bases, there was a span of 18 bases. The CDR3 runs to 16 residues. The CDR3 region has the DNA TGCGCCAGCAGTTCGACGTCCGCCAGGCTTAATGAAAAACTGTTTTTT. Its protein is CASSSTSARLNEKLFF.

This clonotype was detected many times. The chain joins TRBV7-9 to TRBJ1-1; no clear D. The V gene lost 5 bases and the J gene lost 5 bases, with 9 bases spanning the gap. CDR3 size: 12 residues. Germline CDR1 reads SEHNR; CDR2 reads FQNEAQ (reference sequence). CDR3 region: CASSLERTEAFF. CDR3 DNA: TGTGCCAGCAGCCTCGAACGAACTGAAGCTTTCTTT.

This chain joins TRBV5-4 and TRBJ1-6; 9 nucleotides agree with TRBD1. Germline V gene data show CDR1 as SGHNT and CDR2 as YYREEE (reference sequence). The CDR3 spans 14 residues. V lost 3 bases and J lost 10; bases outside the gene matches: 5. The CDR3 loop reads CASSSGQGNSPLHF. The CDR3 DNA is TGTGCCAGCAGCTCGGGACAGGGTAACTCACCCCTCCACTTT.

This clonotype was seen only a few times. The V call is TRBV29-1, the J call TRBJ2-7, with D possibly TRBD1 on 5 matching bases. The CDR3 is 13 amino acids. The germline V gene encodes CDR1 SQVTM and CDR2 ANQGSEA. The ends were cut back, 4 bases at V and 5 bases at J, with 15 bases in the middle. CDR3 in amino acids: CSVAPRRAHEQYF. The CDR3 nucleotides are TGCAGCGTTGCCCCCCGCAGGGCCCACGAGCAGTACTTC.

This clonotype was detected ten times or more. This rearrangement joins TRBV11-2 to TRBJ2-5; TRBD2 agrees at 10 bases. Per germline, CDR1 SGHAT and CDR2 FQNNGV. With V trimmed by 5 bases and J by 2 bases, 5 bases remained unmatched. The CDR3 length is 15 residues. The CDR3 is CASSPLAGPQETQYF. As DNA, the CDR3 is TGTGCCAGCAGCCCACTAGCGGGGCCGCAAGAGACCCAGTACTTC.

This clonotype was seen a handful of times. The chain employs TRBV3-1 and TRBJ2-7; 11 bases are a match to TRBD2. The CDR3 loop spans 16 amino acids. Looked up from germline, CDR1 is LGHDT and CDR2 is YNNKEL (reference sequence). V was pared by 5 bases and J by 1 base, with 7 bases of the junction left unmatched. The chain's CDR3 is CASSRPSGGLSYEQYF. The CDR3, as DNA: TGTGCCAGCAGCAGGCCTAGCGGGGGGTTATCCTACGAGCAGTACTTC.

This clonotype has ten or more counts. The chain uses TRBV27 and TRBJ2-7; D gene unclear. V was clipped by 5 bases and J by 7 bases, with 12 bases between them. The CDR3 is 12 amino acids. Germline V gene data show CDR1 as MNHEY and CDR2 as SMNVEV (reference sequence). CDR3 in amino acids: CASSQTVGEQYF. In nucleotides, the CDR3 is TGTGCCAGCAGTCAAACGGTCGGAGAGCAGTACTTC.

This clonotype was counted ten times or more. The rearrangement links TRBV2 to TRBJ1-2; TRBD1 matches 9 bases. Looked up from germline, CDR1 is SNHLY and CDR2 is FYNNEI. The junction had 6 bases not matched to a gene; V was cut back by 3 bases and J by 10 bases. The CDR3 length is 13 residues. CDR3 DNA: TGTGCCAGCAGTGAGCGGGGGACAGGGATCTACACCTTC. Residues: CASSERGTGIYTF.

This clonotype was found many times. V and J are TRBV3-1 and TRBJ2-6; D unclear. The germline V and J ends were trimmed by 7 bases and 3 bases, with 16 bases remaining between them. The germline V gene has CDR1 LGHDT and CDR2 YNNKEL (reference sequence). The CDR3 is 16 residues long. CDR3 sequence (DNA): TGTGCCAGCACCCGCGGATCTCTTGGTGGGGCCAACGTCCTGACTTTC. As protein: CASTRGSLGGANVLTF.

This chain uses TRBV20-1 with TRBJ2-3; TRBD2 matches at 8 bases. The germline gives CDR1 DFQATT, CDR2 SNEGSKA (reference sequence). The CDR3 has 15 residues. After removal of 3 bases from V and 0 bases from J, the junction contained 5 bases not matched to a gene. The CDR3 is CSASGGAPSTDTQYF. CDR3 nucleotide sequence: TGCAGTGCTAGCGGGGGGGCACCTAGCACAGATACGCAGTATTTT.

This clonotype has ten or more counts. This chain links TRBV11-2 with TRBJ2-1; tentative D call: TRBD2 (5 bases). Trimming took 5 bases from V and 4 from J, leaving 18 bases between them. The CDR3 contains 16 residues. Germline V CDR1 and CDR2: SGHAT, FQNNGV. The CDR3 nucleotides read TGTGCCAGCAGCCGGGTCCCAGCGGTCCTTTACAATGAGCAGTTCTTC. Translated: CASSRVPAVLYNEQFF.

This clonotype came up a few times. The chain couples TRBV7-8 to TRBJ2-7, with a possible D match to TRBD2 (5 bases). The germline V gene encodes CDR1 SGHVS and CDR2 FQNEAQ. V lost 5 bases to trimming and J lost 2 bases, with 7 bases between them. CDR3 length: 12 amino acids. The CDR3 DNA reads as TGTGCCAGCAGCCACGGGACCTACGAGCAGTACTTC. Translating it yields CASSHGTYEQYF.